This T cell receptor (beta chain) was recorded in a study of cytomegalovirus exposure and HLA in healthy donors. In germline, CDR1 is SGHDT, CDR2 YYEEEE. CDR3 length equals 15 residues. J lost 4 bases, V lost 4 bases, and 10 bases had no gene match. Remarks on this clone: Its antigen is unidentified.

Repertoires were generated with immunoSEQ multiplex PCR, while TCRdb's copy carries only in-frame clones and drops some. The table lists some 110,000 clones, roughly nine tenths of them singletons. The study, taken as a whole, reports: Accounts indicate the classifier identified cytomegalovirus status with strong specificity and sensitivity.

J is TRBJ2-7 and V is TRBV5-6; 8 bases are shared with TRBD1. The clonotype comes from a man younger than 35 in good health and CMV-seropositive. What was sequenced was PBMCs. CDR3 bases: TGTGCCAGCAGCCCAGTTACAGGGGGAAGATACGAGCAGTACTTC. It translates to CASSPVTGGRYEQYF.